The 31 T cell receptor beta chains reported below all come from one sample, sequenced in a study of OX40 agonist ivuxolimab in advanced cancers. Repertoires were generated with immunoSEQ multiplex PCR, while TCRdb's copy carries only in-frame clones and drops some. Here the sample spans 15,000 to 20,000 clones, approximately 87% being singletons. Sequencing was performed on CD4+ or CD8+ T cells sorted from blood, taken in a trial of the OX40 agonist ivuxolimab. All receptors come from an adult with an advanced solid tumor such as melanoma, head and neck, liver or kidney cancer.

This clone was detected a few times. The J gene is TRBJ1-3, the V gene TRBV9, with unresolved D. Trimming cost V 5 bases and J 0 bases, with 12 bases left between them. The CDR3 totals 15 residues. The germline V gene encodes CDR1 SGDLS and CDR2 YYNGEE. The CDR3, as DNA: TGTGCCAGCAGGAACGACGTCGACTCTGGAAACACCATATATTTT. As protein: CASRNDVDSGNTIYF.

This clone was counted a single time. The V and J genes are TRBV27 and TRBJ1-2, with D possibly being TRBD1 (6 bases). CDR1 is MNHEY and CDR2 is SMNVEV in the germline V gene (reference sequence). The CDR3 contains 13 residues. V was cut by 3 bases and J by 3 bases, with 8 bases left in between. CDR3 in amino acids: CASSFGTHYGYTF. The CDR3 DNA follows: TGTGCCAGCAGTTTCGGGACACACTATGGCTACACCTTC.

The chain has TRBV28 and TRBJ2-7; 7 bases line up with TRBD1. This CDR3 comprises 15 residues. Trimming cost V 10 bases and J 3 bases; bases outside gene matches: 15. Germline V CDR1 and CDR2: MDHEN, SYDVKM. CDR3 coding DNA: TGTGCCACCTCGGACAGGATAGGACACATCTACGAGCAGTACTTC. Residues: CATSDRIGHIYEQYF.

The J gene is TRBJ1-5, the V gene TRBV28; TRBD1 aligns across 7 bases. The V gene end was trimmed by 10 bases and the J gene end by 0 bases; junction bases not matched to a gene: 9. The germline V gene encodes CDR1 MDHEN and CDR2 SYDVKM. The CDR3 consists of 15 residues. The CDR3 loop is CATISDRISNQPQHF. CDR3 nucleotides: TGTGCCACGATATCGGACAGGATTAGCAATCAGCCCCAGCATTTT.

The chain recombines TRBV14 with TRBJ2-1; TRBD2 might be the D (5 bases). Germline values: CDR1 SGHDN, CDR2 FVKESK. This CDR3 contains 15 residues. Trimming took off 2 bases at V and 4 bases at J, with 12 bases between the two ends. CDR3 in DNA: TGTGCCAGCAGCCAAACCGGGAACCCTTACAATGAGCAGTTCTTC. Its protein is CASSQTGNPYNEQFF.

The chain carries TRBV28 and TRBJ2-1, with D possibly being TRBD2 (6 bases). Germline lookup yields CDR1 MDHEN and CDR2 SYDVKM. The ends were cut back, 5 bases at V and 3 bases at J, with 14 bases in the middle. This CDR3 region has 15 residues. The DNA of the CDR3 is TGTGCCAGCAGTCCGAACAGCGGGTACTACAATGAGCAGTTCTTC. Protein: CASSPNSGYYNEQFF.

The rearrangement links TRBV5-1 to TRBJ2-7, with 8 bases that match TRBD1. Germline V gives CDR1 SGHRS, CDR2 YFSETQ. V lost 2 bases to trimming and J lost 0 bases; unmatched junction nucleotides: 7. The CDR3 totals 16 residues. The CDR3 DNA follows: TGCGCCAGCAGCTTCTCTTGGACAGGGACCTCCTACGAGCAGTACTTC. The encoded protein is CASSFSWTGTSYEQYF.

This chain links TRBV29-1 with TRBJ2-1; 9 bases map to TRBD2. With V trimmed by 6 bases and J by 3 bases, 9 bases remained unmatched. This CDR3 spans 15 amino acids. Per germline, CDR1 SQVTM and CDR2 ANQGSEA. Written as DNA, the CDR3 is TGCAGCGTGAACCGACTAGCGGCCCTCTACAATGAGCAGTTCTTC. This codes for CSVNRLAALYNEQFF.

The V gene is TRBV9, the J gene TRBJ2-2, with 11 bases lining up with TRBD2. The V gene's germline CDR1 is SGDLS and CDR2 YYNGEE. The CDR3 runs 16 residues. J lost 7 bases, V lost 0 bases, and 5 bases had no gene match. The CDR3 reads CASSVVSGRAFGELFF. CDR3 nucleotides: TGTGCCAGCAGCGTAGTTAGCGGGAGGGCCTTCGGGGAGCTGTTTTTT.

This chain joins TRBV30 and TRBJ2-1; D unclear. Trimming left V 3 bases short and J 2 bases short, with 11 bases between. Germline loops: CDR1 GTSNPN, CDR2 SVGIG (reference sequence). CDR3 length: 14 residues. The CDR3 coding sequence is TGTGCCTGGAGGACGAGAGGAGCCTACAATGAGCAGTTCTTC. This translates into CAWRTRGAYNEQFF.

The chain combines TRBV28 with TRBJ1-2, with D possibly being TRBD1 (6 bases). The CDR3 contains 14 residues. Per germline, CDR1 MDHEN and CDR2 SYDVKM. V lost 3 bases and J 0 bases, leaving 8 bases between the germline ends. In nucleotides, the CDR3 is TGTGCCAGCAGTTTCGGGACACCTAACTATGGCTACACCTTC. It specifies CASSFGTPNYGYTF.

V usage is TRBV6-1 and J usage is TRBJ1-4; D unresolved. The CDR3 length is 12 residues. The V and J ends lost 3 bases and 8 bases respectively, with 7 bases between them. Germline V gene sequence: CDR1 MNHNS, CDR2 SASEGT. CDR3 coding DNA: TGTGCCAGCAGTGACTATTGGGAAAAACTGTTTTTT. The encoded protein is CASSDYWEKLFF.

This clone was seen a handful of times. Here the CDR3 reads CASSYSESRNEQFF. DNA for the CDR3: TGTGCCAGCAGTTACTCAGAGAGCCGGAATGAGCAGTTCTTC. V is TRBV6-5 and J is TRBJ2-1; unclear D gene. The CDR3 length is 14 residues. With 0 bases removed from V and 7 bases from J, the gap between germline ends came to 10 bases. The germline V gene has CDR1 MNHEY and CDR2 SVGAGI.

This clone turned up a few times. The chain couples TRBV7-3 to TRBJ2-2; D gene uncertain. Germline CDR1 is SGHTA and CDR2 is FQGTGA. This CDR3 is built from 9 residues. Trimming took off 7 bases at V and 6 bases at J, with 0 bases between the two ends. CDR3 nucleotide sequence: TGTGCCAGCACCGGGGAGCTGTTTTTT. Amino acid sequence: CASTGELFF. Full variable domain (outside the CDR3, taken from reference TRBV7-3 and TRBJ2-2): GAGVSQTPSNKVTEKGKYVELRCDPISGHTALYWYRQSLGQGPEFLIYFQGTGAADDSGLPNDRFFAVRPEGSVSTLKIQRTERGDSAVYLCASTGELFFGEGSRLTVL.

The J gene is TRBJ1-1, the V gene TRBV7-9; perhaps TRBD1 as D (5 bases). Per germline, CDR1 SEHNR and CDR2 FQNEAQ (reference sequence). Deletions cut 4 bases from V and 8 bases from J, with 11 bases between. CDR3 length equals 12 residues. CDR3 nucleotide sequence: TGTGCCAGCAGCTACGGGGGGGAGGAAGCTTTCTTT. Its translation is CASSYGGEEAFF.

CDR3 protein: CASSSTGGPETQYF. In DNA, the CDR3 is TGTGCCAGCAGCTCAACGGGAGGGCCGGAGACCCAGTACTTC. This rearrangement joins TRBV5-4 to TRBJ2-5; the match to TRBD2 covers 8 bases. Germline V lookup: CDR1 SGHNT, CDR2 YYREEE (reference sequence). CDR3 size: 14 residues. After removal of 3 bases from V and 5 bases from J, the junction contained 6 bases not matched to a gene.

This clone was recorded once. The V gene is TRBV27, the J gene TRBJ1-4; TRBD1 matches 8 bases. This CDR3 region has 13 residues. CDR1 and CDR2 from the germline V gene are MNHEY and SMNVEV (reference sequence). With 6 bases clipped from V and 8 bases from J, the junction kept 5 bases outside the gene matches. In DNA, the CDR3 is TGTGCCAGCAGGGACAGGGATAGCGAAAAACTGTTTTTT. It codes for CASRDRDSEKLFF.

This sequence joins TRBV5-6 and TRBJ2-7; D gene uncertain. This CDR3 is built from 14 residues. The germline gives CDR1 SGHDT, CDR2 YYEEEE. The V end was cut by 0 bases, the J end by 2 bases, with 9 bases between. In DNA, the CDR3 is TGTGCCAGCAGCTTGGGACGAGTCACCTACGAGCAGTACTTC. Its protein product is CASSLGRVTYEQYF.

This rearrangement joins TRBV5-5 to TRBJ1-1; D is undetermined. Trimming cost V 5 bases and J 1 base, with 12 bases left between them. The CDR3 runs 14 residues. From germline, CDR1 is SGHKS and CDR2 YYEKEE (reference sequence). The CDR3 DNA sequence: TGTGCCAGCAGAACCGGACCTAGGAACACTGAAGCTTTCTTT. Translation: CASRTGPRNTEAFF.

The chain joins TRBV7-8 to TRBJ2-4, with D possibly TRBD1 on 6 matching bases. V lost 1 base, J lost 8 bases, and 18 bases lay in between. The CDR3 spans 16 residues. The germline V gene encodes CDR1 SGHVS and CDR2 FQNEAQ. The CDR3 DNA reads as TGTGCCAGCAGCTTAGGGTCTGGGTACAGGGAAGACATTCAGTACTTC. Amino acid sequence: CASSLGSGYREDIQYF.

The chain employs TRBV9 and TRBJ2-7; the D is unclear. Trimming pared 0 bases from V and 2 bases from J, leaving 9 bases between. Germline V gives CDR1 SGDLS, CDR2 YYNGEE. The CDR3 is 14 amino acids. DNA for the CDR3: TGTGCCAGCAGCGTAGCCAGCGAGCCCTACGAGCAGTACTTC. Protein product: CASSVASEPYEQYF.

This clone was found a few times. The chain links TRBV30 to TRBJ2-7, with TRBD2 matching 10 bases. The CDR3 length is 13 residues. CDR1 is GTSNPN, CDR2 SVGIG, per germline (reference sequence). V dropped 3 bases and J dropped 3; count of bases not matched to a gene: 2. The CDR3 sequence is CAWSRTSGYEQYF. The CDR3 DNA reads TGTGCCTGGAGCCGGACTAGCGGCTACGAGCAGTACTTC.

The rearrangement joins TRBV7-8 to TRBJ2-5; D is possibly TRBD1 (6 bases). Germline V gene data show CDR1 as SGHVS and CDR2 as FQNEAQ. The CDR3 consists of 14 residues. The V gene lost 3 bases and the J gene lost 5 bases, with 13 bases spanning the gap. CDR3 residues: CASSFDRLRETQYF. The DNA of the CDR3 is TGTGCCAGCAGCTTCGACAGGTTGAGGGAGACCCAGTACTTC.

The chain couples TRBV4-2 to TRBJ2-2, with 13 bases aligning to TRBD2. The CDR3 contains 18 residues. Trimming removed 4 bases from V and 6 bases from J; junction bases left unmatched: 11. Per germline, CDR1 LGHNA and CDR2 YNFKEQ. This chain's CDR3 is CASSLGLAGEGGAGELFF. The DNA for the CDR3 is TGTGCCAGCAGCCTCGGACTAGCGGGAGAAGGGGGCGCCGGGGAGCTGTTTTTT.

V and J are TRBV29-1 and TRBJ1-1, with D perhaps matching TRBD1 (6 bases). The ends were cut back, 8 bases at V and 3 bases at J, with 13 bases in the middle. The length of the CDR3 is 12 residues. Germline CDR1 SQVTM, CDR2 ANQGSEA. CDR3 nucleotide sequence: TGCAGCCTAGGGGGGGTCTACACTGAAGCTTTCTTT. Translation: CSLGGVYTEAFF.

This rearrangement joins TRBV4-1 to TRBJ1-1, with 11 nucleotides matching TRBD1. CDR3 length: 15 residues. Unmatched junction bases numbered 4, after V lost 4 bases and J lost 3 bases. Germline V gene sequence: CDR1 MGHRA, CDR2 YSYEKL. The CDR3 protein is CASSRLGQGDTEAFF. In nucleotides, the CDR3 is TGCGCCAGCAGCCGATTGGGACAGGGGGACACTGAAGCTTTCTTT.

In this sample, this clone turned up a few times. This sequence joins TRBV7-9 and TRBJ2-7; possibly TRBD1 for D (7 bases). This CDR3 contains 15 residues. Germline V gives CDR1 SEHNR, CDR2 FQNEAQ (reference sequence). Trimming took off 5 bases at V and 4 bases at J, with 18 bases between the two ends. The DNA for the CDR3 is TGTGCCAGCAGCAATAGCGGCCAGGGGGAATACGAGCAGTACTTC. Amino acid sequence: CASSNSGQGEYEQYF.

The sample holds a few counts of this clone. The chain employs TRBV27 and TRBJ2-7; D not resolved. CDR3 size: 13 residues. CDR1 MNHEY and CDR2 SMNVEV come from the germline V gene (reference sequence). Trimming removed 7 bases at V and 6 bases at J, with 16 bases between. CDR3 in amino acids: CASTPGPDGEQYF. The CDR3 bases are TGTGCCAGCACACCGGGCCCTGACGGCGAGCAGTACTTC.

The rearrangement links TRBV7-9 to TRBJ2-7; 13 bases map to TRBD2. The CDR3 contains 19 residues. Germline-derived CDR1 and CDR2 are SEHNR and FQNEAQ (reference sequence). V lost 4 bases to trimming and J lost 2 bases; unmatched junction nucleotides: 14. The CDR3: CASSSAGTGLAGRTYEQYF. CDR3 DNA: TGTGCCAGCAGCTCTGCCGGTACGGGACTAGCGGGACGCACCTACGAGCAGTACTTC.

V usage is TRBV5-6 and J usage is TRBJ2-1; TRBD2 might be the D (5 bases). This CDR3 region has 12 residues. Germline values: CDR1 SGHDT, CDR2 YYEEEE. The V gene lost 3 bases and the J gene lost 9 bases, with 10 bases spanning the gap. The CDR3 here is CASSSWTFEQFF. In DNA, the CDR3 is TGTGCCAGCAGCTCCTGGACTTTTGAGCAGTTCTTC.

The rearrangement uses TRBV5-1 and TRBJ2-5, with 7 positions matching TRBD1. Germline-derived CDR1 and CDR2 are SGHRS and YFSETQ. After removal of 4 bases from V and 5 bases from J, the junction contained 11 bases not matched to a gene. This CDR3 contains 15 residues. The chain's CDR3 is CASSPGDSLEETQYF. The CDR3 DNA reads TGCGCCAGCAGCCCCGGGGACAGTCTTGAGGAGACCCAGTACTTC.